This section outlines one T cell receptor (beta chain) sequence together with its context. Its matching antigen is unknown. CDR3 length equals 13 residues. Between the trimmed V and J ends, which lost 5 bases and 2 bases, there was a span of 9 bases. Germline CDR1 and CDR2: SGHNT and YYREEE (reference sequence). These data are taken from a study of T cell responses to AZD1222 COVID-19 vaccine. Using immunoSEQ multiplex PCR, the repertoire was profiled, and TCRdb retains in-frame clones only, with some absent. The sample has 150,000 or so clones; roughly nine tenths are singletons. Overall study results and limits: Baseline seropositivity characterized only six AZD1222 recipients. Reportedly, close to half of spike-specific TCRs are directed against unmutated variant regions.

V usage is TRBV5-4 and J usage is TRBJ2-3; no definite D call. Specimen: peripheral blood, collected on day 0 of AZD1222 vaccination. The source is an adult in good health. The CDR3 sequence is CASSLTPTDTQYF. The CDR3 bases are TGTGCCAGCAGTCTGACGCCCACAGATACGCAGTATTTT.